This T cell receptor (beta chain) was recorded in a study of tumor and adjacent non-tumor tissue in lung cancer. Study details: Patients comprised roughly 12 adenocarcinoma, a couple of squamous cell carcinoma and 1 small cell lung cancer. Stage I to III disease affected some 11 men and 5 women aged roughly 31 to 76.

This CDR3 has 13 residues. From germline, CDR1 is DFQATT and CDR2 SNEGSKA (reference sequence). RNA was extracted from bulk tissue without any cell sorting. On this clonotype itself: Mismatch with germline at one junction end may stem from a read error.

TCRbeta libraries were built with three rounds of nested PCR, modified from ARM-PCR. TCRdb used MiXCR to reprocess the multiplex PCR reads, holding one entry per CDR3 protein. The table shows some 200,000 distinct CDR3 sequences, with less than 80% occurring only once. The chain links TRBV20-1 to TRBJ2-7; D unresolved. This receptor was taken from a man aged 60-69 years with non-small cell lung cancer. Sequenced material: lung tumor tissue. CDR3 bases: TGCAGTGCTAGAACCGATATCCTCTACGAGCAGTATTTC. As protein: CSARTDILYEQYF.